The rows below give T cell receptor beta chains drawn from one sample of a study of chemoradiotherapy in HPV16-positive cancers. The method was immunoSEQ multiplex PCR; TCRdb's version includes in-frame clones alone and lacks a portion of them. This sample has about 7,000 clones, with about 75% found just once. The specimen was obtained from a patient who underwent chemoradiotherapy. The origin of the receptors is a human donor with HPV-associated anogenital cancer. The conserved cysteine and the conserved F or W are not part of the CDR3 here.

v_gene	CDR3aa
TRBV27	ASSLNSGGRPYSYEQY
TRBV10-1	ASSENRDRDNYGYT
TRBV19	ASSIGALSSYNEQF
TRBV7-9	ASSPGTEWKLF
TRBV19	ASKTGTTGANQPQH
TRBV6-1	ASSEPGQYNQPQH
TRBV19	ASSWAGGMNTEAF
TRBV7-9	ASSLGQGAGGYT
TRBV19	ASSIRGRDQPQH
TRBV19	ASRGTSGMISYNEQF
TRBV19	ASSTLSGGSTDTQY
TRBV4-1	ASSQDWRSYELGQY
TRBV5-1	ASSLEGRLLETQY
TRBV11-2	ASSLVLQNTEAF
TRBV6-5	ATRISGTGTGYT
TRBV10-2	ASARGDSGNTIY
TRBV10-3	AISRAGNEKLF
TRBV11-2	ASSLQSSYEQY
TRBV7-3	ASSLNGGTYNEQF
TRBV25-1	ASTTGDSYEQY
TRBV11-1	ASSRGTTNEKLF
TRBV7-9	ASSGQGGNQPQH
TRBV2	ASRKRGPAGNQPQH
TRBV5-1	ASSLAATGASGNTIY
TRBV10-3	AIRSEGTGGVGVGQPQH
TRBV28	ASRSSDSRVYGYT
TRBV7-8	ASSRIVSTNEKLF
TRBV7-8	ASSLVAGGLEETQY
TRBV20-1	SALEGSTQY
TRBV11-2	ASSWDRGSNQPQH
TRBV28	ASSHIAGGPNEQF
TRBV6-1	ASSELRPQPQH
TRBV27	ASSPWGINTEAF
TRBV28	ASSSFSYGYT
TRBV27	ASSLRQANVLT